This T cell receptor (beta chain) was found in a study of T-cell reconstitution after alpha-beta-depleted transplantation in children. Preparing the TCRbeta library involved the use of unique molecular identifiers. A single record per CDR3 protein comes from TCRdb applying MiXCR to the PCR reads. The sample yields roughly 200,000 distinct CDR3 sequences, roughly 15% seen once. This clonotype was observed many times. Trimming removed 4 bases from V and 1 base from J, with 13 bases in between. The CDR3 is made up of 15 amino acids. The germline V gene encodes CDR1 MDHEN and CDR2 SYDVKM. Here the sequenced sample was PBMCs from the stem cell graft donor, taken from the stem cell graft. The J gene is TRBJ1-1, the V gene TRBV28; D is ambiguous. This TCR derives from a human donor who donated a stem cell graft to a child with acute lymphoblastic leukemia. CDR3 DNA sequence: TGTGCCAGCAGTTGGGATTTAGGTTGGAACACTGAAGCTTTCTTT. Its translation: CASSWDLGWNTEAFF.